This T cell receptor beta chain is from a study of T cells in Graves' hyperthyroidism and ophthalmopathy. Study observations and caveats: Blood also carried most thyroid clonotypes expanded above 0.001.

There are a few counts of this clonotype. Its target is unknown. Thyroid ultrasound and orbital computed tomography, with clinical symptoms and serum thyroxine and TRAb, informed diagnoses. PBMCs came from roughly 10 ml fresh peripheral blood. Amplification of TCR beta CDR3 regions used RNA as the template. In the first-round RT-PCR of the TCR CDR3, the HTBI primer set was used. Using its own MiXCR run on the multiplex PCR reads, TCRdb lists one record per CDR3 protein. The data hold fewer than 700,000 distinct CDR3 sequences, with approximately 17% observed a single time. Trimming shortened V by 1 base and J by 4 bases, and 20 bases separated the two germline ends. The CDR3 covers 17 residues. Germline CDR1 reads SGHAT; CDR2 reads FQNNGV.

The specimen was blood. The clonotype was recovered from a young woman with Graves' ophthalmopathy. This rearrangement joins TRBV11-2 to TRBJ2-7; D is possibly TRBD1 (6 bases). CDR3 sequence reads: CASSLAPGQNLGYEQYF. CDR3 sequence (DNA): TGTGCCAGCAGCTTAGCTCCGGGACAAAACTTAGGGTACGAGCAGTACTTC. Full variable domain (missing parts from reference TRBV11-2 and TRBJ2-7): EAGVAQSPRYKIIEKRQSVAFWCNPISGHATLYWYQQILGQGPKLLIQFQNNGVVDDSQLPKDRFSAERLKGVDSTLKIQPAKLEDSAVYLCASSLAPGQNLGYEQYFGPGTRLTVT.